These 14 T cell receptor beta chains share one sample of origin, sequenced in a study of early T cells in non-severe SARS-CoV-2 infection. TCRdb ran MiXCR on the 5' RACE reads and lists one entry per CDR3 protein. This sample has about 48,000 distinct CDR3 sequences, with around 9.5% found just once. Specimen: whole blood. The source is an adult who was a healthcare worker with PCR-confirmed SARS-CoV-2 infection or an uninfected control (not recorded which).

The rearrangement links TRBV29-1 to TRBJ2-7, with 8 nucleotides matching TRBD1. Trimming took 6 bases from V and 3 from J; bases not matched to a gene: 7. The CDR3 contains 13 residues. The germline V gene encodes CDR1 SQVTM and CDR2 ANQGSEA. The CDR3 loop reads CSVNMDRDYEQYF. The CDR3 nucleotides are TGCAGCGTCAATATGGACAGGGACTACGAGCAGTACTTC.

Ten or more counts support this clonotype. The chain links TRBV12-3 or TRBV12-4 to TRBJ2-7; 7 bases agree with TRBD2. This CDR3 has 13 amino acids. The V and J ends lost 1 base and 4 bases, in that order; junction bases with no gene match: 1. CDR3 residues: CASSLGGGYEQYF. DNA of the CDR3: TGTGCCAGCAGTTTAGGCGGGGGATACGAGCAGTACTTC.

This chain joins TRBV2 and TRBJ1-5; 7 positions agree with TRBD1. With 6 bases clipped from V and 2 bases from J, the junction kept 4 bases outside the gene matches. In germline, CDR1 is SNHLY, CDR2 FYNNEI. This CDR3 region has 14 residues. The CDR3 bases are TGTGCCAGCAGAGGGACAGCGGGCAATCAGCCCCAGCATTTT. Translating gives CASRGTAGNQPQHF.

This sequence joins TRBV9 and TRBJ1-2, with 9 bases aligning to TRBD1. There are 13 residues in the CDR3. V gave up 3 bases and J gave up 4 bases; unmatched junction bases: 1. Germline CDR1 is SGDLS and CDR2 is YYNGEE. As DNA, the CDR3 is TGTGCCAGCAGCGGGGGACAGGGCTATGGCTACACCTTC. This codes for CASSGGQGYGYTF.

This clonotype showed up just a few times. V gene TRBV6-6 combines with J gene TRBJ2-7, with 8 nucleotides matching TRBD1. There are 14 residues in the CDR3. Germline V lookup: CDR1 MNHNY, CDR2 SVGAGI (reference sequence). Trimming took 4 bases from V and 3 from J; bases not matched to a gene: 5. CDR3 protein: CASSWTGSYYEQYF. The CDR3 DNA is TGTGCCAGCAGTTGGACAGGGTCCTACTACGAGCAGTACTTC.

This chain links TRBV27 with TRBJ2-3; D is uncertain. With 5 bases removed from V and 2 bases from J, the gap between germline ends came to 14 bases. Germline V gene sequence: CDR1 MNHEY, CDR2 SMNVEV (reference sequence). This CDR3 has 15 amino acids. The CDR3 here is CASSPSRSATDTQYF. The CDR3 DNA sequence: TGTGCCAGCAGTCCCTCTAGATCGGCCACAGATACGCAGTATTTT.

The sample holds many counts of this clonotype. V usage is TRBV3-1 and J usage is TRBJ2-1; no clear D gene. The V and J ends lost 1 base and 8 bases respectively, with 12 bases between them. The germline gives CDR1 LGHDT, CDR2 YNNKEL (reference sequence). This CDR3 is built from 14 residues. CDR3 bases: TGTGCCAGCAGCCAAGGTCGGGCCCGAGATGAGCAGTTCTTC. Its protein is CASSQGRARDEQFF.

This clonotype was seen repeatedly, ten times or more. The J gene is TRBJ2-3, the V gene TRBV5-6, with 8 bases aligning to TRBD2. The germline gives CDR1 SGHDT, CDR2 YYEEEE. This CDR3 is built from 16 residues. V gave up 3 bases and J gave up 4 bases; unmatched junction bases: 10. The CDR3 DNA reads TGTGCCAGCAGCTCTCGGACCGGGACTAGAGCAGATACGCAGTATTTT. Translated: CASSSRTGTRADTQYF.

Many counts were recorded for this clonotype. The chain couples TRBV9 to TRBJ2-1; 9 nucleotides align to TRBD2. The CDR3 totals 16 residues. The J segment lost 6 bases and the V segment lost 0 bases, leaving 7 bases of the junction unmatched. From germline, CDR1 is SGDLS and CDR2 YYNGEE. The CDR3: CASSVEGGRAVNEQFF. The CDR3 DNA is TGTGCCAGCAGCGTAGAGGGCGGGAGGGCCGTCAATGAGCAGTTCTTC.

This clonotype was recorded many times. The J gene is TRBJ2-3, the V gene TRBV28; D ambiguous. V was pared by 1 base and J by 3 bases, with 11 bases between. This CDR3 has 15 residues. Germline CDR1 is MDHEN and CDR2 is SYDVKM. CDR3 DNA sequence: TGTGCCAGCAGTTTATTCGGCAGAAGGACAGATACGCAGTATTTT. Translating it yields CASSLFGRRTDTQYF.

This clonotype occurred a few times. The V call is TRBV29-1, the J call TRBJ2-2, with 9 bases that match TRBD1. The germline CDR1 and CDR2 sequences are SQVTM and ANQGSEA. The CDR3 loop spans 12 amino acids. V trimming: 6 bases; J trimming: 7 bases; junction bases outside the gene matches: 3. The CDR3: CSVRGQGGELFF. CDR3 DNA sequence: TGCAGCGTAAGGGGACAGGGCGGGGAGCTGTTTTTT.

As for this clonotype: The junction departs from the called germline gene at one end, perhaps through a read error. The CDR3 sequence: CASSLDWEARAF. The CDR3 coding sequence is TGTGCCAGCAGCTTAGATTGGGAGGCGCGAGCCTTC. V gene TRBV7-8 combines with J gene TRBJ1-2; D gene unclear. The CDR3 is made up of 12 amino acids. Germline assignment: CDR1 SGHVS and CDR2 FQNEAQ.

This clonotype is categorized as medium-sized. The chain combines TRBV5-1 with TRBJ1-1; no firm D call. Germline lookup yields CDR1 SGHRS and CDR2 YFSETQ. The CDR3 covers 15 residues. V lost 1 base and J lost 4, with 14 bases in between. The CDR3 coding sequence is TGCGCCAGCAGCTTGAGTTCCGTGGGTATCACTGAAGCTTTCTTT. Protein: CASSLSSVGITEAFF.

This clonotype was seen many times. This chain connects TRBV5-1 to TRBJ2-4; 7 positions match TRBD1. Germline V lookup: CDR1 SGHRS, CDR2 YFSETQ. V lost 0 bases to trimming and J lost 0 bases; unmatched junction nucleotides: 6. CDR3 length: 17 residues. The CDR3 DNA follows: TGCGCCAGCAGCTTGGGGCGACAGGGTATAGCCAAAAACATTCAGTACTTC. Its translation: CASSLGRQGIAKNIQYF.